A selection of T cell receptor beta chains follows, all from one sample in a study of blood T cells in healthy people across ages. MiXCR, run by TCRdb on the 5' RACE reads, gives a single entry per CDR3 protein. Found here are approximately 850,000 distinct CDR3 sequences, 58% of them singletons; the top ten hold about 20%. Material for sequencing was blood. The receptors shown here come from a man aged 30 to 45 in good health. CDR3s include the opening cysteine and the closing phenylalanine or tryptophan. D genes are given only for firm matches. The size entry is marked missing in some rows and otherwise reads once, few, many or a size class.

TRBV20-1	.	few	TRBJ2-1	CSAGEQGIPRFYNEQFF	TGCAGTGCTGGAGAACAAGGCATCCCGAGGTTCTACAATGAGCAGTTCTTC
TRBV6-5	.	.	TRBJ2-3	CASSSRLPDVTKTDTQYF	TGTGCCAGCAGTTCGCGCCTACCAGACGTAACGAAAACAGATACGCAGTATTTT
TRBV6-1	TRBD1	.	TRBJ2-5	CASSTQGQFQETQYF	TGTGCCAGCAGTACACAGGGGCAATTCCAAGAGACCCAGTACTTC
TRBV7-9	.	.	TRBJ1-1	CASSALQGMNTEAFF	TGTGCCAGCAGCGCCTTACAGGGAATGAACACTGAAGCTTTCTTT
TRBV20-1	.	few	TRBJ2-7	CSAPTKGVASSYEQYF	TGCAGTGCTCCAACAAAGGGGGTCGCGAGCTCCTACGAGCAGTACTTC
TRBV7-9	.	once	TRBJ1-1	CASSLGVGTEREAFF	TGTGCCAGCAGCTTAGGGGTAGGTACAGAGAGAGAAGCTTTCTTT
TRBV21-1	.	.	TRBJ2-5	CATARGLGETQYF	TGTGCCACCGCGAGGGGGCTCGGAGAGACCCAGTACTTC
TRBV27	TRBD2	.	TRBJ2-1	CASSSPLAGPYNEQFF	TGTGCCAGCAGTTCCCCCCTAGCGGGTCCCTACAATGAGCAGTTCTTC
TRBV6-2/TRBV6-3	.	.	TRBJ2-7	CASSRDATYEQYF	TGTGCCAGCAGCCGGGACGCCACCTACGAGCAGTACTTC
TRBV6-1	.	.	TRBJ1-1	CASSVDILNTEAFF	TGTGCCAGCAGTGTGGACATCTTGAACACTGAAGCTTTCTTT
TRBV20-1	TRBD1	.	TRBJ1-1	CSARGPWMGQTEAFF	TGCAGTGCTAGAGGCCCTTGGATGGGACAGACTGAAGCTTTCTTT
TRBV4-1	.	.	TRBJ2-6	CASSQEDRLSGANVLTF	TGCGCCAGCAGCCAAGAGGACAGACTCTCTGGGGCCAACGTCCTGACTTTC
TRBV29-1	.	few	TRBJ2-6	CSVVPFGRGSGANVLTF	TGCAGCGTTGTGCCCTTTGGCAGGGGTTCTGGGGCCAACGTCCTGACTTTC
TRBV9	.	.	TRBJ2-6	CASSVVAGRSGANVLTF	TGTGCCAGCAGCGTAGTGGCAGGGCGCTCTGGGGCCAACGTCCTGACTTTC
TRBV6-1	.	.	TRBJ2-7	CASSEALYGYEQYF	TGTGCCAGCAGTGAAGCGCTCTATGGGTACGAGCAGTACTTC
TRBV10-3	.	.	TRBJ1-2	CAISEREGANYGYTF	TGTGCCATCAGCGAGAGAGAGGGGGCTAACTATGGCTACACCTTC
TRBV21-1	.	.	TRBJ2-2	CASSISDQPILNTGELFF	TGTGCCAGCAGCATTTCGGACCAACCAATCCTAAACACCGGGGAGCTGTTTTTT
TRBV28	TRBD2	.	TRBJ2-7	CASGGDYEQYF	TGTGCCAGTGGGGGGGACTACGAGCAGTACTTC
TRBV3-1	.	.	TRBJ1-5	CASSQDVRAPQHF	TGTGCCAGCAGCCAAGATGTTAGGGCGCCCCAGCATTTT
TRBV20-1	.	.	TRBJ2-1	CSASYSMRGGYEQFF	TGCAGTGCTAGCTACAGTATGCGGGGCGGGTATGAGCAGTTCTTC
TRBV20-1	.	once	TRBJ2-5	CSAEEGETQYF	TGCAGTGCTGAAGAGGGGGAGACCCAGTACTTC
TRBV20-1	.	.	TRBJ2-5	CSARPKVWVSKETQYF	TGCAGTGCTAGGCCGAAAGTTTGGGTCAGCAAAGAGACCCAGTACTTC
TRBV2	.	few	TRBJ1-2	CARAWSQYGYTF	TGTGCCAGAGCATGGTCGCAGTATGGCTACACCTTC
TRBV6-5	.	few	TRBJ2-5	CASSYLAAKQETQYF	TGTGCCAGCAGTTACTTGGCAGCCAAACAAGAGACCCAGTACTTC
TRBV28	TRBD1	.	TRBJ1-2	CASRSTGGAFYGYTF	TGTGCCAGCAGATCCACAGGGGGCGCATTCTATGGCTACACCTTC
TRBV3-1	.	many	TRBJ2-5	CASSQGRQETQYF	TGCGCCAGCAGCCAGGGCCGACAAGAGACCCAGTACTTC
TRBV7-2	TRBD1	.	TRBJ1-5	CASSPGQGGSQPQHF	TGTGCCAGCAGCCCGGGACAGGGTGGAAGTCAGCCCCAGCATTTT
TRBV27	.	.	TRBJ2-7	CAIGQGGHEQYF	TGTGCCATAGGGCAGGGGGGGCACGAGCAGTACTTC
TRBV6-2/TRBV6-3	TRBD2	.	TRBJ2-1	CASSYRLAGAGEQFF	TGTGCCAGCAGTTACCGACTAGCGGGAGCCGGTGAGCAGTTCTTC
TRBV6-2/TRBV6-3	TRBD2	.	TRBJ2-5	CASSRQLAFRETQYF	TGTGCCAGCAGTCGCCAACTAGCGTTCAGAGAGACCCAGTACTTC
TRBV14	.	.	TRBJ1-6	CASSQVAGSPLHF	TGTGCCAGCAGCCAAGTCGCGGGTTCACCCCTCCACTTT
TRBV29-1	.	.	TRBJ2-1	CSVVPGGEQFF	TGCAGCGTGGTACCCGGCGGCGAGCAGTTCTTC
TRBV2	TRBD2	.	TRBJ2-3	CASLGTSGGAPQGTQYF	TGTGCCAGCCTGGGGACTAGCGGGGGAGCGCCCCAGGGCACGCAGTATTTT
TRBV7-4	.	few	TRBJ2-5	CASSSWDIGETQYF	TGTGCCAGCAGCTCGTGGGACATAGGGGAGACCCAGTACTTC
TRBV4-3	.	.	TRBJ2-7	CASSPAGRYTYEQYF	TGCGCCAGCAGCCCGGCGGGGAGGTACACCTACGAGCAGTACTTC
TRBV10-3	.	.	TRBJ2-7	CAISDGHSYEQYF	TGTGCCATCAGTGACGGACACTCCTACGAGCAGTACTTC
TRBV29-1	TRBD1	.	TRBJ2-5	CSVEEGTHEGAGETQYF	TGCAGCGTTGAAGAAGGAACTCACGAGGGGGCTGGCGAGACCCAGTACTTC
TRBV3-1	.	.	TRBJ1-2	CASSQAGNNYGYTF	TGTGCCAGCAGCCAAGCTGGTAATAACTATGGCTACACCTTC
TRBV29-1	.	.	TRBJ1-2	CSDTRDRGGGGGYTF	TGCAGCGATACCCGGGACCGGGGAGGAGGTGGGGGCTACACCTTC
TRBV4-2	TRBD2	.	TRBJ2-3	CASSPGLAGVGDTQYF	TGTGCCAGCAGCCCGGGACTAGCGGGAGTCGGAGATACGCAGTATTTT
TRBV10-3	.	.	TRBJ1-4	CAISAGRGSTNEKLFF	TGTGCCATCAGTGCCGGTCGCGGTTCAACTAATGAAAAACTGTTTTTT
TRBV6-5	.	.	TRBJ2-7	CTSSSYYEQYF	TGTACCAGCAGTTCGTACTACGAGCAGTACTTC
TRBV28	TRBD2	.	TRBJ2-5	CASSLLSGSKRETRYF	TGTGCCAGCAGTCTGCTAAGCGGGAGTAAGCGGGAGACCCGGTACTTC
TRBV21-1	.	.	TRBJ2-7	CASSRLWGTTYEQYF	TGTGCCAGCAGCAGATTATGGGGAACTACCTACGAGCAGTACTTC
TRBV3-1	TRBD1	.	TRBJ2-6	CASSQETGGPGANVLTF	TGTGCCAGCAGCCAGGAAACAGGGGGACCTGGGGCCAACGTCCTGACTTTC
TRBV28	.	.	TRBJ2-7	CASSLIDFYEQYF	TGTGCCAGCAGTCTCATCGACTTCTACGAGCAGTACTTC
TRBV30	.	.	TRBJ2-5	CAWSAIRRRGQYF	TGTGCCTGGAGTGCGATTCGGAGAAGGGGGCAGTACTTC
TRBV20-1	.	.	TRBJ2-3	CSAASPGDTQYF	TGCAGTGCTGCAAGCCCCGGGGATACGCAGTATTTT
TRBV18	TRBD1	.	TRBJ1-6	CASSPTGDDSPLHF	TGTGCCAGCTCACCGACAGGGGACGATTCACCCCTCCACTTT
TRBV6-2/TRBV6-3	.	.	TRBJ2-5	CASTQPQGQETQYF	TGTGCCAGCACTCAACCCCAGGGCCAAGAGACCCAGTACTTC
TRBV7-9	.	.	TRBJ2-5	CASSYKGETQYF	TGTGCCAGCAGCTACAAAGGGGAGACCCAGTACTTC
TRBV20-1	.	.	TRBJ2-1	CSALHYYSYNEQFF	TGCAGTGCCCTCCATTACTACTCCTACAATGAGCAGTTCTTC
TRBV28	TRBD1	.	TRBJ2-3	CASSLSRTGGMTDTQYF	TGTGCCAGCAGTTTATCTCGGACAGGGGGTATGACAGATACGCAGTATTTT
TRBV5-1	TRBD2	once	TRBJ2-7	CASSLGISGDPYEQYF	TGCGCCAGCAGCTTGGGTATTAGCGGGGATCCCTACGAGCAGTACTTC
TRBV7-2	.	.	TRBJ1-1	CASSLNFPGNTEAFF	TGTGCCAGCAGCTTAAATTTCCCGGGGAACACTGAAGCTTTCTTT
TRBV20-1	TRBD2	.	TRBJ2-1	CSARTAISGRRNEQFF	TGCAGTGCTAGAACCGCAATTAGCGGGAGAAGAAATGAGCAGTTCTTC
TRBV6-4	TRBD1	.	TRBJ1-2	CASSASSGTAIYGYTF	TGTGCCAGCAGCGCGTCTAGCGGGACAGCGATTTATGGCTACACCTTC
TRBV12-3/TRBV12-4	TRBD1	once	TRBJ2-5	CASSLWENTGEQYF	TGTGCCAGCAGCCTCTGGGAAAACACAGGGGAGCAGTACTTC
TRBV20-1	.	.	TRBJ1-2	CSASLMASNYGYTF	TGCAGTGCTAGTTTGATGGCTTCTAACTATGGCTACACCTTC